This T cell receptor (beta chain) appears in the sequencing data of a study of cytomegalovirus exposure and HLA in healthy donors. The PCR used 60 Vbeta and 13 Jbeta primers. Generated by immunoSEQ multiplex PCR, the TCRdb table keeps only in-frame clones and is missing some. The data contain over 85,000 clones, 79% of them singletons. CDR1 MNHNS and CDR2 SASEGT come from the germline V gene. The CDR3 runs 13 residues. The V and J ends lost 9 bases and 1 base respectively, with 12 bases between them. The chain links TRBV6-1 to TRBJ1-2; D is unclear. The source of this sequence is a woman in her thirties or forties in good health and CMV-seronegative. The source material was PBMCs. The CDR3 coding sequence is TGTGCCAGTGGAGGAGCGGATAACTATGGCTACACCTTC. Its translation: CASGGADNYGYTF.